These 3 T cell receptor beta chains came from one sample sequenced in a study of OX40 agonist ivuxolimab in advanced cancers. Generated by immunoSEQ multiplex PCR, the TCRdb table keeps only in-frame clones and is missing some. Of almost 70,000 clones detected, 90% appear once; the ten largest clones hold 8% to 11%. Sequencing used CD4+ or CD8+ T cells sorted from blood, obtained in a trial of the OX40 agonist ivuxolimab. The receptors here all came from an adult with an advanced solid tumor such as melanoma, head and neck, liver or kidney cancer.

The chain combines TRBV28 with TRBJ2-7, with a possible D match to TRBD1 (7 bases). The CDR3 has 15 residues. The V end lost 7 bases, the J end lost 2 bases, and 18 bases lay between the germline ends. From germline, CDR1 is MDHEN and CDR2 SYDVKM. The CDR3 sequence is CASTQGVAATYEQYF. In nucleotides, the CDR3 is TGTGCCAGCACTCAGGGGGTAGCGGCTACCTACGAGCAGTACTTC.

The chain uses TRBV28 and TRBJ2-1, with D maybe TRBD2 (6 bases). Germline V CDR1 and CDR2: MDHEN, SYDVKM. The CDR3 length is 15 residues. V lost 5 bases and J lost 9, with 20 bases in between. The CDR3 sequence: CASSPPVGRSSEQFF. The DNA of the CDR3 is TGTGCCAGCAGTCCCCCGGTCGGGAGATCTAGTGAGCAGTTCTTC.

This clone was recorded only once. The rearrangement joins TRBV23-1 to TRBJ2-7; 7 nucleotides line up with TRBD1. TRBV23-1 is treated as an ORF (open reading frame) with a function not yet certain. The CDR3 consists of 16 residues. The ends lost 6 bases at V and 5 bases at J; junction bases unmatched: 16. The CDR3 is CASSLNTTGFFHEQYF. CDR3 nucleotides: TGCGCCAGCAGCCTCAATACGACAGGGTTTTTCCACGAGCAGTACTTC.